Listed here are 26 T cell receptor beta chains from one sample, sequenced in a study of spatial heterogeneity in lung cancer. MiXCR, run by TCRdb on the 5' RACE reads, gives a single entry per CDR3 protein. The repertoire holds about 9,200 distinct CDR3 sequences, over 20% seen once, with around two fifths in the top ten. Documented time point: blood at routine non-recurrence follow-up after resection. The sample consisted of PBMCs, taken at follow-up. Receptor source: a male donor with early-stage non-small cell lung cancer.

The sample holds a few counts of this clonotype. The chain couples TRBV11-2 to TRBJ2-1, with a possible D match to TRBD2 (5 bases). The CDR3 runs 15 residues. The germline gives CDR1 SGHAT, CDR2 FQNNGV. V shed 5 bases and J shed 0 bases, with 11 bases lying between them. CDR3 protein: CASSPGGTSYNEQFF. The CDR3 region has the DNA TGTGCCAGCAGCCCCGGAGGTACCTCCTACAATGAGCAGTTCTTC.

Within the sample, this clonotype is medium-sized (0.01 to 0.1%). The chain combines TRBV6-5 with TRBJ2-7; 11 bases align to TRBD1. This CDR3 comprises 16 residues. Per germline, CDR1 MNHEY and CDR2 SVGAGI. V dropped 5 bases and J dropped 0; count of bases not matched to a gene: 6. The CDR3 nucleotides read TGTGCCAGCAGTAGGACAGGGGGCTACTCCTCCTACGAGCAGTACTTC. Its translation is CASSRTGGYSSYEQYF.

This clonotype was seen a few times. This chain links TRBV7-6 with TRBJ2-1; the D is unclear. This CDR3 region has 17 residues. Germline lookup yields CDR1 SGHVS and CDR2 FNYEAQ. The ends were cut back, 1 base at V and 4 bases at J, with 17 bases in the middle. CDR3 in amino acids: CASSLEVLETPYNEQFF. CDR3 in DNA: TGTGCCAGCAGCTTAGAGGTCCTGGAAACCCCTTACAATGAGCAGTTCTTC.

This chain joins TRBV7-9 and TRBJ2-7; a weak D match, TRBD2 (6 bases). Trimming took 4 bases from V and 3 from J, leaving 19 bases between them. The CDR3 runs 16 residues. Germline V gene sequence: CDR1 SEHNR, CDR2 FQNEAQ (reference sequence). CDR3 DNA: TGTGCCAGCAGCTCCCTCAGTTACGGGAGCCTCTACGAGCAGTACTTC. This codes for CASSSLSYGSLYEQYF.

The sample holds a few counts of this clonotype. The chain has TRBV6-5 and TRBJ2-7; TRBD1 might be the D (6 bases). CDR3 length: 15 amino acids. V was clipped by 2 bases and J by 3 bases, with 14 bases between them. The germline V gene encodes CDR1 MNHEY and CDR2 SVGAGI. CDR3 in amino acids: CASSYLLDSYYEQYF. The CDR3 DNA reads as TGTGCCAGCAGTTACCTCCTGGACAGTTACTACGAGCAGTACTTC.

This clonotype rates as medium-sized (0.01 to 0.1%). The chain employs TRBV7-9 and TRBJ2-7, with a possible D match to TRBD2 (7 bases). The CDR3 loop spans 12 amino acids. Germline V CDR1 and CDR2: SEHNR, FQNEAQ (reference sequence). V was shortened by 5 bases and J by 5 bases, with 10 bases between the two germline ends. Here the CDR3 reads CASSPGGHEQYF. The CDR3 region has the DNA TGTGCCAGCAGCCCGGGGGGCCACGAGCAGTACTTC. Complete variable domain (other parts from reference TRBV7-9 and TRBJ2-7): DTGVSQNPRHKITKRGQNVTFRCDPISEHNRLYWYRQTLGQGPEFLTYFQNEAQLEKSRLLSDRFSAERPKGSFSTLEIQRTEQGDSAMYLCASSPGGHEQYFGPGTRLTVT.

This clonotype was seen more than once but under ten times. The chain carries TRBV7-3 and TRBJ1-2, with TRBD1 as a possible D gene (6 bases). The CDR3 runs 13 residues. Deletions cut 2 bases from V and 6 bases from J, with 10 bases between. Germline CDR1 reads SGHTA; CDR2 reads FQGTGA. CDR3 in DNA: TGTGCCAGCAGCTTATGGTCAGGGGATGGCTACACCTTC. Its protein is CASSLWSGDGYTF. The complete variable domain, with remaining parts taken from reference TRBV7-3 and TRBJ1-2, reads GAGVSQTPSNKVTEKGKYVELRCDPISGHTALYWYRQSLGQGPEFLIYFQGTGAADDSGLPNDRFFAVRPEGSVSTLKIQRTERGDSAVYLCASSLWSGDGYTFGSGTRLTVV.

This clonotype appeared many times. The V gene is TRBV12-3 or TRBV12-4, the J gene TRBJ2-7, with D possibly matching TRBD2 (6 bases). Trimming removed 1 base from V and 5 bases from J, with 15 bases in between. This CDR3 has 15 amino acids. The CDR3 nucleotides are TGTGCCAGCAGTTTAGATCGGGAGTTTGGCCACGAGCAGTACTTC. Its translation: CASSLDREFGHEQYF.

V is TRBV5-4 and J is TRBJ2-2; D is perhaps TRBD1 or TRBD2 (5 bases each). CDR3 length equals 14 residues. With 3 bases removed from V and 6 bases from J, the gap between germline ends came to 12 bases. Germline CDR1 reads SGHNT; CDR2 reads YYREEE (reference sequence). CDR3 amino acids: CASSSGTDPGELFF. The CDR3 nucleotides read TGTGCCAGCAGCTCCGGGACGGACCCCGGGGAGCTGTTTTTT. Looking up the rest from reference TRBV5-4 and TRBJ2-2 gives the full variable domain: ETGVTQSPTHLIKTRGQQVTLRCSSQSGHNTVSWYQQALGQGPQFIFQYYREEENGRGNFPPRFSGLQFPNYSSELNVNALELDDSALYLCASSSGTDPGELFFGEGSRLTVL.

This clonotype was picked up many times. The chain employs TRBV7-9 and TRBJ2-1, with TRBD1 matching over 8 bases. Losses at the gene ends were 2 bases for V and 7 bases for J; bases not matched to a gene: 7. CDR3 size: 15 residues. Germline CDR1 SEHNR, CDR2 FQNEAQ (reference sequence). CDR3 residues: CASSLQGAIKNEQFF. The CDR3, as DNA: TGTGCCAGCAGCTTACAGGGGGCGATTAAAAATGAGCAGTTCTTC. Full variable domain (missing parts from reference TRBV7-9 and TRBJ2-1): DTGVSQNPRHKITKRGQNVTFRCDPISEHNRLYWYRQTLGQGPEFLTYFQNEAQLEKSRLLSDRFSAERPKGSFSTLEIQRTEQGDSAMYLCASSLQGAIKNEQFFGPGTRLTVL.

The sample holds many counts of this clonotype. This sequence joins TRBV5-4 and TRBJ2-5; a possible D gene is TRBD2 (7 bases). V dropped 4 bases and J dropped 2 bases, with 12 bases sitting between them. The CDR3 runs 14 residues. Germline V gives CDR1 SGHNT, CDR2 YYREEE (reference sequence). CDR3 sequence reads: CASSLGGEQETQYF. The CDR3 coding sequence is TGTGCCAGCAGCCTAGGGGGGGAACAAGAGACCCAGTACTTC.

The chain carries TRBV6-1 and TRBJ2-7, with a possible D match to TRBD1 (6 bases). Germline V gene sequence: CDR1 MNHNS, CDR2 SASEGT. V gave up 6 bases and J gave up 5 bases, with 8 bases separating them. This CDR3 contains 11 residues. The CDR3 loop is CASRTGNEQYF. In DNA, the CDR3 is TGTGCCAGCAGAACAGGGAACGAGCAGTACTTC.

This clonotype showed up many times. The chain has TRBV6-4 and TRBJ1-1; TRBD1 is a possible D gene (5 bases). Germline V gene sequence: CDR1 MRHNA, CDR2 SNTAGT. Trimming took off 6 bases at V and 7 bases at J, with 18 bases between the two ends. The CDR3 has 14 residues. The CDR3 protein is CASRIDSSAGEAFF. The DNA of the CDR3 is TGTGCCAGCAGGATAGACAGTAGTGCGGGTGAAGCTTTCTTT.

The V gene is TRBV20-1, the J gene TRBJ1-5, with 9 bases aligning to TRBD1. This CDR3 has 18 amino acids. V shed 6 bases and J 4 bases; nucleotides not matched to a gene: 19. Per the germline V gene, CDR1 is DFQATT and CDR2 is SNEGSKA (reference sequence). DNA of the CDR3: TGCAGTGCGGGGTACGGGACAGGGTTGACGAAGGGGAATCAGCCCCAGCATTTT. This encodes CSAGYGTGLTKGNQPQHF.

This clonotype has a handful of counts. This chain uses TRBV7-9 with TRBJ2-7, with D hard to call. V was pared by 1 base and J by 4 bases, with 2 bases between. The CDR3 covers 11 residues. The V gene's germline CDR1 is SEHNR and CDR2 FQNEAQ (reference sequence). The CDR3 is CASSLVYEQYF. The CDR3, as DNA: TGTGCCAGCAGCTTAGTGTACGAGCAGTACTTC.

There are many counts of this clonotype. The CDR3 DNA sequence: TGCAGCGTTCGGGAGAGCTCCTACGAGCAGTACTTC. It codes for CSVRESSYEQYF. This rearrangement joins TRBV29-1 to TRBJ2-7, with D perhaps TRBD2 (6 bases). There are 12 residues in the CDR3. V was shortened by 5 bases and J by 0 bases, with 8 bases between the two germline ends. Germline V gives CDR1 SQVTM, CDR2 ANQGSEA.

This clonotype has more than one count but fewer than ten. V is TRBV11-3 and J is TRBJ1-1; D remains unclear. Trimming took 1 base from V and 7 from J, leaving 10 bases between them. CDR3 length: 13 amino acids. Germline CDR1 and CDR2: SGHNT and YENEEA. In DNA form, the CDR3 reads TGTGCCAGCAGCTTAGGTGGGGTTGGTGAAGCTTTCTTT. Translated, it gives CASSLGGVGEAFF.

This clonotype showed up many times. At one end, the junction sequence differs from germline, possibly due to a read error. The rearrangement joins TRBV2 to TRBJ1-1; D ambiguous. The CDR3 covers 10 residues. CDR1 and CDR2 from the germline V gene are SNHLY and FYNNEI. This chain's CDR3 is CASSEKRALF. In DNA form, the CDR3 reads TGTGCCAGCAGTGAAAAGAGGGCTCTCTTT.

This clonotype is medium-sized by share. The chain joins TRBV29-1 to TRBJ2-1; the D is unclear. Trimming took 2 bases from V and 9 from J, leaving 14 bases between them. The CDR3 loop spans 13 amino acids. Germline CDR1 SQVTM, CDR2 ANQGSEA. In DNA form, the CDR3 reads TGCAGCGTTGAACGGGTTTTAAGGTCTGAGCAGTTCTTC. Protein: CSVERVLRSEQFF.

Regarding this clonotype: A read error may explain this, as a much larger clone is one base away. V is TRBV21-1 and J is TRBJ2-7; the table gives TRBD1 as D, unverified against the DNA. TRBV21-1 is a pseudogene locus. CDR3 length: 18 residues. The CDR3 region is CACSKAGEMTGGCYEQYF. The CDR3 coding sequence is TGTGCCTGCAGCAAAGCGGGGGAAATGACAGGGGGCTGTTACGAGCAGTACTTC.

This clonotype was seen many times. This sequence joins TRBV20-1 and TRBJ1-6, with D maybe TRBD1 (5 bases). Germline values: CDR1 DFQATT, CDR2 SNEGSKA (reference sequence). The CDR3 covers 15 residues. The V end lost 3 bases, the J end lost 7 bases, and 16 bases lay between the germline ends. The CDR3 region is CSASRAGPSNSPLHF. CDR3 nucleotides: TGCAGTGCTAGCAGAGCGGGACCATCGAATTCACCCCTCCACTTT.

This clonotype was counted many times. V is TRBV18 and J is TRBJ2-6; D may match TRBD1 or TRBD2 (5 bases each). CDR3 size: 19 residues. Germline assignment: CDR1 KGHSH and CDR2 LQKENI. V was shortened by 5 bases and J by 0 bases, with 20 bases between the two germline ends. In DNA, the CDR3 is TGTGCCAGCTCAGATCCCGGGACCCGGAGCTCCTCTGGGGCCAACGTCCTGACTTTC. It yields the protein CASSDPGTRSSSGANVLTF.

CDR3 DNA sequence: TGTGCCATCAGCCAAAATACGGGACAGAGACGCTCAGAGACCCAGTACTTC. It yields the protein CAISQNTGQRRSETQYF. This sequence joins TRBV10-3 and TRBJ2-5; 7 bases fit TRBD1. V was clipped by 6 bases and J by 4 bases; unmatched bases: 17. Germline-derived CDR1 and CDR2 are ENHRY and SYGVKD. CDR3 length: 17 residues.

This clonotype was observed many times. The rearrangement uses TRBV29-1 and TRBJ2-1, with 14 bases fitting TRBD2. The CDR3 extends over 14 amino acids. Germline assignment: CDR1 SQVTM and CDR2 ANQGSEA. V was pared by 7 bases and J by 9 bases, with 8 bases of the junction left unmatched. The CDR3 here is CSAGTSGRIGEQFF. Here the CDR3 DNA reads TGCAGCGCTGGGACTAGCGGGAGAATTGGTGAGCAGTTCTTC.

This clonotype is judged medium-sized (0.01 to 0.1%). The CDR3 reads CASGTFTGELFF. CDR3 bases: TGTGCCAGCGGGACCTTCACCGGGGAGCTGTTTTTT. The J gene is TRBJ2-2, the V gene TRBV19; D possibly uses TRBD1 or TRBD2 (5 bases each). This CDR3 is 12 amino acids long. Looked up from germline, CDR1 is LNHDA and CDR2 is SQIVND (reference sequence). V lost 9 bases and J lost 4, with 9 bases in between.

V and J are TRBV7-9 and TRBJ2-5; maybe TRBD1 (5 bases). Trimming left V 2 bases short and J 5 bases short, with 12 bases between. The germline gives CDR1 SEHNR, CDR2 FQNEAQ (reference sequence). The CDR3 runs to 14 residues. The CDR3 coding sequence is TGTGCCAGCAGCTTACATTGGGGCAGGGAGACCCAGTACTTC. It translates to CASSLHWGRETQYF.